This T cell receptor (beta chain) comes out of a study of early T cells in non-severe SARS-CoV-2 infection. On the study more broadly: From unsorted whole blood, bulk RNA was sequenced, and the chains remained unpaired. Study-wide findings and caveats: Private and CD4 specificities were missed by VDJdb matching, skewed to anti-spike CD8.

There are a few counts of this clonotype. What it recognizes is unknown. Separate cDNA molecules each had unique molecular identifiers attached to them. MiXCR, applied by TCRdb to the 5' RACE reads, yields one record per CDR3 protein. The sample lists about 77,000 distinct CDR3 sequences; roughly 9.6% were seen once. Germline CDR1 reads SGHVS; CDR2 reads FNYEAQ. V lost 4 bases, J lost 8 bases, and 20 bases lay in between. This CDR3 has 16 residues. Sequencing was carried out using whole blood. The TCR was taken from an adult who was a healthcare worker with PCR-confirmed SARS-CoV-2 infection or an uninfected control (not recorded which). This chain joins TRBV7-6 and TRBJ2-2, with a weak D call TRBD1 (6 bases). In nucleotides, the CDR3 is TGTGCCAGCAGCTCCCCCGGTCAACAAGGGGGAGGGGAGCTGTTTTTT. Translated: CASSSPGQQGGGELFF. The full variable domain, its missing parts supplied by reference TRBV7-6 and TRBJ2-2, is GAGVSQSPRYKVTKRGQDVALRCDPISGHVSLYWYRQALGQGPEFLTYFNYEAQQDKSGLPNDRFSAERPEGSISTLTIQRTEQRDSAMYRCASSSPGQQGGGELFFGEGSRLTVL.